The 26 T cell receptor beta chains in this list originate from one sample, sequenced in a study of molecular identifiers for immune sequencing clone quantification. TCRdb redid the calling of the PCR reads with MiXCR, one entry per CDR3 protein. The sample lists about 640,000 distinct CDR3 sequences, roughly 21% occurring once. The specimen sequenced was naive CD8+ T cells from blood, with Jurkat cell RNA spiked in. Subset reported: FACS-sorted CD8+CD4-CCR7+CD45RA+ naive T cells. These receptors came from a human donor in good health. Some libraries in this study had Jurkat cell RNA spiked in.

This clonotype was recorded at least ten times. V gene TRBV18 combines with J gene TRBJ1-1; D unresolved. The CDR3 is 16 amino acids. Between the trimmed V and J ends, which lost 3 bases and 2 bases, there was a span of 16 bases. Germline loops: CDR1 KGHSH, CDR2 LQKENI. CDR3 DNA sequence: TGTGCCAGCTCACCCTTCGTAGAGGGTGGTAACACTGAAGCTTTCTTT. Encoded protein: CASSPFVEGGNTEAFF.

This clonotype was recorded at least ten times. This chain connects TRBV4-1 to TRBJ2-7; 11 nucleotides agree with TRBD1. Per the germline V gene, CDR1 is MGHRA and CDR2 is YSYEKL. The CDR3 spans 16 residues. V dropped 2 bases and J dropped 4; count of bases not matched to a gene: 7. Written as DNA, the CDR3 is TGCGCCAGCAGCCAACTCCCCGGGACAGGGGGTTACGAGCAGTACTTC. This encodes CASSQLPGTGGYEQYF.

Many counts were recorded for this clonotype. The chain uses TRBV11-2 and TRBJ2-7; no firm D call. Germline-derived CDR1 and CDR2 are SGHAT and FQNNGV. The CDR3 totals 14 residues. V was trimmed by 1 base and J by 6 bases, leaving 13 bases between them. Here the CDR3 reads CASSLVTAPSEQYF. The CDR3 bases are TGTGCCAGCAGCTTAGTAACGGCCCCCTCCGAGCAGTACTTC.

This chain links TRBV5-6 with TRBJ2-5, with TRBD2 identical over 14 bases. Per germline, CDR1 SGHDT and CDR2 YYEEEE. The junction had 11 bases not matched to a gene; V was cut back by 4 bases and J by 9 bases. CDR3 size: 16 residues. CDR3 region: CASSRGLAGDLRAQYF. The CDR3 DNA follows: TGTGCCAGCAGCCGGGGACTAGCGGGAGACTTGAGGGCCCAGTACTTC.

This clonotype was detected a few times. The chain is built from TRBV4-3 and TRBJ1-5, with no clear D. This CDR3 region has 15 residues. Germline-derived CDR1 and CDR2 are LGHNA and YSLEER. The V end lost 0 bases, the J end lost 5 bases, and 11 bases lay between the germline ends. In DNA, the CDR3 is TGCGCCAGCAGCCAAGATCTGGGGTGGTATCAGCCCCAGCATTTT. It encodes CASSQDLGWYQPQHF.

In its sample, this clonotype was seen many times. The gene calls are TRBV6-2 or TRBV6-3 and TRBJ1-1; D may be TRBD1 (5 bases). V was shortened by 2 bases and J by 5 bases, with 12 bases between the two germline ends. The V gene's germline CDR1 is MNHEY and CDR2 SVGEGT. The CDR3 consists of 14 residues. In DNA form, the CDR3 reads TGTGCCAGCAGTTACGCAGGGCCGAGGACTGAAGCTTTCTTT. It yields the protein CASSYAGPRTEAFF.

A few counts support this clonotype. J is TRBJ2-5 and V is TRBV11-2; 7 bases match TRBD1. The V segment lost 0 bases and the J segment 2 bases; nucleotides outside the gene matches: 3. This CDR3 is 15 amino acids long. Germline V gene sequence: CDR1 SGHAT, CDR2 FQNNGV. CDR3 nucleotides: TGTGCCAGCAGCTTAGAAGGGGGCTGGCAAGAGACCCAGTACTTC. It codes for CASSLEGGWQETQYF.

The CDR3 nucleotides read TGTGCCAGCAACCCCCTGCCCCATTTAGGCGGGGACCACAATGAGCAGTTCTTC. Protein: CASNPLPHLGGDHNEQFF. The rearrangement uses TRBV2 and TRBJ2-1, with a weak D call TRBD2 (6 bases). The V gene lost 7 bases and the J gene lost 5 bases, with 27 bases spanning the gap. Germline CDR1 reads SNHLY; CDR2 reads FYNNEI. This CDR3 region has 18 residues. Supplemented by reference TRBV2 and TRBJ2-1, the full variable domain reads EPEVTQTPSHQVTQMGQEVILRCVPISNHLYFYWYRQILGQKVEFLVSFYNNEISEKSEIFDDQFSVERPDGSNFTLKIRSTKLEDSAMYFCASNPLPHLGGDHNEQFFGPGTRLTVL.

The V and J genes are TRBV6-1 and TRBJ1-5; D is unclear. Trimming took 1 base from V and 5 from J, leaving 12 bases between them. Per germline, CDR1 MNHNS and CDR2 SASEGT. This CDR3 comprises 15 residues. The CDR3 spells CASSEGVSSDQPQHF. The CDR3 nucleotides read TGTGCCAGCAGTGAAGGTGTAAGCTCGGATCAGCCCCAGCATTTT.

This clonotype was seen many times. The CDR3 sequence: CASSQDGGQGSYEQYF. The CDR3 DNA is TGCGCCAGCAGCCAAGATGGGGGACAGGGGTCCTACGAGCAGTACTTC. The chain has TRBV4-3 and TRBJ2-7, with 10 bases lining up with TRBD1. Trimming at V came to 0 bases and at J to 1 base, leaving 3 bases not matched to a gene. Germline V gene sequence: CDR1 LGHNA, CDR2 YSLEER. CDR3 length equals 16 residues.

This clonotype has at least ten counts. J is TRBJ2-3 and V is TRBV11-2; a possible D gene is TRBD2 (6 bases). This CDR3 spans 15 amino acids. Germline V CDR1 and CDR2: SGHAT, FQNNGV. Trimming took 4 bases from V and 6 from J, leaving 17 bases between them. The CDR3 protein is CASSSRWGGTDTQYF. The CDR3 bases are TGTGCCAGCAGCTCAAGATGGGGAGGTACGGATACGCAGTATTTT.

About this clonotype itself: The junction differs from germline at one of its ends, possibly a read error. The chain links TRBV24-1 to TRBJ1-1, with D tentatively TRBD1 (6 bases). Per the germline V gene, CDR1 is KGHDR and CDR2 is SFDVKD. CDR3 size: 15 residues. CDR3 DNA sequence: TGTGTCACCAGTGAACGCCAGGGGCGAGGTACTGAAGCTTTCTTT. This sequence encodes CVTSERQGRGTEAFF.

The V and J genes are TRBV5-5 and TRBJ2-1, with D maybe TRBD1 (6 bases). This CDR3 comprises 15 residues. Germline values: CDR1 SGHKS, CDR2 YYEKEE (reference sequence). V was clipped by 6 bases and J by 8 bases, with 21 bases between them. This CDR3 reads CASIPEQGSFYEQFF. CDR3 nucleotides: TGTGCCAGCATCCCTGAACAGGGTAGTTTCTATGAGCAGTTCTTC. The full variable domain, completed using reference TRBV5-5 and TRBJ2-1, is DAGVTQSPTHLIKTRGQQVTLRCSPISGHKSVSWYQQVLGQGPQFIFQYYEKEERGRGNFPDRFSARQFPNYSSELNVNALLLGDSALYLCASIPEQGSFYEQFFGPGTRLTVL.

Only a few counts were recorded for this clonotype. A much larger clone differs by one base, so this may be a read error. The CDR3 end shows no conserved phenylalanine or tryptophan, and so a read error is likely. The chain has TRBV4-1 and TRBJ2-7; perhaps TRBD1 as D (6 bases). Per germline, CDR1 MGHRA and CDR2 YSYEKL. The germline V and J ends were trimmed by 0 bases and 7 bases, with 16 bases remaining between them. The CDR3 has 15 amino acids. The CDR3 region has the DNA TGCGCCAGCAGCCAAGATCGAGGACAGCAATGGGAGCAGTACATC. This codes for CASSQDRGQQWEQYI.

This clonotype has a count of ten or more. The chain combines TRBV3-1 with TRBJ2-3; TRBD2 might be the D (5 bases). CDR3 size: 13 residues. Germline CDR1 and CDR2: LGHDT and YNNKEL (reference sequence). V was shortened by 6 bases and J by 3 bases, with 10 bases between the two germline ends. CDR3 DNA: TGTGCCAGCAGAAACACGGGAACAGATACGCAGTATTTT. Its translation: CASRNTGTDTQYF.

On this clonotype: This may arise from a read error, as a much more abundant clone is one base away. Lacking the conserved final phenylalanine or tryptophan, this CDR3 likely reflects a read error. In DNA, the CDR3 is TGCAGTGCCCCCGGGGACCACTTGCTCTACGAGCAGTACCTC. Its protein is CSAPGDHLLYEQYL. V is TRBV20-1 and J is TRBJ2-7; tentatively, D is TRBD1 or TRBD2 (5 bases each). CDR3 size: 14 residues. Trimming cost V 6 bases and J 3 bases, with 18 bases left between them. Germline V gene data show CDR1 as DFQATT and CDR2 as SNEGSKA (reference sequence).

This clonotype has at least ten counts. This chain uses TRBV7-6 with TRBJ1-1, with D possibly matching TRBD1 (5 bases). The CDR3 has 16 amino acids. CDR1 is SGHVS and CDR2 is FNYEAQ in the germline V gene. V was clipped by 1 base and J by 3 bases, with 15 bases between them. CDR3 bases: TGTGCCAGCAGCTTAGAGGGGTCCAGGAGATACACTGAAGCTTTCTTT. Its protein is CASSLEGSRRYTEAFF.

This clonotype was observed once. The junction differs from germline at one of its ends, possibly a read error. This chain connects TRBV25-1 to TRBJ2-4; D could derive from TRBD1 or TRBD2 (5 bases each). The CDR3 consists of 14 residues. Germline CDR1 and CDR2: MGHDK and SYGVNS. The CDR3 coding sequence is TGTGCCAGCATGACACGGGGCAGTTCATACATTCAGCACTTC. Translated, it gives CASMTRGSSYIQHF.

With regard to this clonotype: This may be a read error: a much more frequent sequence differs by one nucleotide. The V call is TRBV12-3 or TRBV12-4, the J call TRBJ1-1, with D perhaps TRBD1 (5 bases). Trimming pared 11 bases from V and 4 bases from J, leaving 20 bases between. CDR3 length equals 14 residues. The CDR3 loop reads CAGTENPGSTEAFF. The CDR3 DNA sequence: TGTGCCGGCACCGAGAATCCAGGGAGCACTGAAGCTTTCTTT.

This clonotype was observed a few times. The rearrangement links TRBV19 to TRBJ1-2, with D maybe TRBD1 (5 bases). CDR1 is LNHDA and CDR2 is SQIVND in the germline V gene (reference sequence). The CDR3 extends over 13 amino acids. V lost 6 bases and J lost 4, with 12 bases in between. The chain's CDR3 is CASSSDRSYGYTF. CDR3 sequence (DNA): TGTGCCAGTAGCTCCGACAGAAGCTATGGCTACACCTTC.

This clonotype occurred many times. J is TRBJ1-1 and V is TRBV2, with 7 bases that match TRBD1. CDR1 SNHLY and CDR2 FYNNEI come from the germline V gene. V shed 10 bases, J shed 5 bases, and the junction held 7 bases outside the gene matches. CDR3 length: 12 residues. In DNA, the CDR3 is TGTGCCACAGGGGGTATGGGAACTGAAGCTTTCTTT. Amino acid sequence: CATGGMGTEAFF. Full variable domain (rest looked up from reference TRBV2 and TRBJ1-1): EPEVTQTPSHQVTQMGQEVILRCVPISNHLYFYWYRQILGQKVEFLVSFYNNEISEKSEIFDDQFSVERPDGSNFTLKIRSTKLEDSAMYFCATGGMGTEAFFGQGTRLTVV.

This clonotype came up many times. At one end the junction does not follow the germline gene, possibly because of a read error. V and J are TRBV7-9 and TRBJ2-4; a weak D match, TRBD2 (5 bases). Germline V gives CDR1 SEHNR, CDR2 FQNEAQ (reference sequence). The CDR3 contains 10 residues. CDR3 nucleotides: TGTGCCAGCAGGCCGGGAAGGATGGACTTC. Translated, it gives CASRPGRMDF.

This clonotype turned up a few times. This sequence joins TRBV4-3 and TRBJ1-4, with 10 bases that match TRBD1. With 0 bases clipped from V and 8 bases from J, the junction kept 6 bases outside the gene matches. The CDR3 is made up of 16 amino acids. CDR1 and CDR2 (germline): LGHNA, YSLEER. CDR3 DNA sequence: TGCGCCAGCAGCCAAGAGTGGACAGGGGGATACGAAAAACTGTTTTTT. Translated: CASSQEWTGGYEKLFF.

At least ten counts were recorded for this clonotype. J is TRBJ2-7 and V is TRBV6-2 or TRBV6-3, with a tentative D call TRBD1 (6 bases). Trimming took 5 bases from V and 2 from J, leaving 10 bases between them. This CDR3 spans 13 amino acids. CDR1 is MNHEY and CDR2 is SVGEGT in the germline V gene. This CDR3 reads CASSTGHAYEQYF. The CDR3 DNA is TGTGCCAGCAGTACGGGACACGCCTACGAGCAGTACTTC.

This clonotype was counted a few times. Possible read error: a much larger clone is one base away. CDR3 amino acids: CASTQGAWQPQHF. In DNA form, the CDR3 reads TGTGCCAGCACACAGGGGGCTTGGCAGCCCCAGCATTTT. The rearrangement links TRBV19 to TRBJ1-5, with 9 bases lining up with TRBD1. V lost 9 bases, J lost 7 bases, and 7 bases stayed unmatched. Germline CDR1 LNHDA, CDR2 SQIVND (reference sequence). This CDR3 has 13 amino acids.

This clonotype was observed at least ten times. The germline gene is not matched at one end of the junction; a read error may be the cause. The gene calls are TRBV27 and TRBJ2-7, with TRBD1 identical over 10 bases. This CDR3 spans 14 amino acids. The germline gives CDR1 MNHEY, CDR2 SMNVEV (reference sequence). CDR3 DNA: TGCGCCAGCAGCTTGGGACAGGGGCTCTACGAGCAGTACTTC. It translates to CASSLGQGLYEQYF.